This is a list of T cell receptor beta chains from one sample in a study of blood T cell repertoires in COVID-19. Produced via immunoSEQ multiplex PCR; TCRdb's table is partial and in-frame only. The table lists a few hundred thousand clones, more than 75% of them singletons. Sequencing input: PBMCs or T cells enriched from blood (not recorded which). The receptors shown here come from a woman in her 50s who had recovered from COVID-19. Both conserved end residues are part of each CDR3. Each record gives: J gene, D gene, V gene, clone size, CDR3 DNA, CDR3 protein. The D gene is left open where the match is weak. For some rows the clone size is stated as once, few or many, or as a class when expanded; others skip it.

j_call: TRBJ2-5; d_call: .; v_call: TRBV7-6; clone_size: .; cdr3_nt: TGTGCCAGCAGCAAGAACCCTGGGGGGGAGACCCAGTACTTC; cdr3_aa: CASSKNPGGETQYF
j_call: TRBJ1-1; d_call: TRBD1; v_call: TRBV5-6; clone_size: .; cdr3_nt: TGTGCCAGCAGCTCACTGAGGGACAGGGGGCACACTGAAGCTTTCTTT; cdr3_aa: CASSSLRDRGHTEAFF
j_call: TRBJ1-2; d_call: .; v_call: TRBV9; clone_size: .; cdr3_nt: TGTGCCAGCAGCAGTACGGTCCGGGGGGGCTACACCTTC; cdr3_aa: CASSSTVRGGYTF
j_call: TRBJ1-1; d_call: TRBD1; v_call: TRBV19; clone_size: .; cdr3_nt: TGTGCCAGTAGACAAGGGGGCCCGAACACTGAAGCTTTCTTT; cdr3_aa: CASRQGGPNTEAFF
j_call: TRBJ2-3; d_call: TRBD1; v_call: TRBV18; clone_size: .; cdr3_nt: TGTGCCAGCTCACTAACGGCCCCCGGGACAGGGAGGACAGATACGCAGTATTTT; cdr3_aa: CASSLTAPGTGRTDTQYF
j_call: TRBJ1-4; d_call: .; v_call: TRBV30; clone_size: .; cdr3_nt: TGTGCCTGGAGGAGGTCACAAACAACTAATGAAAAACTGTTTTTT; cdr3_aa: CAWRRSQTTNEKLFF
j_call: TRBJ1-6; d_call: .; v_call: TRBV4-2; clone_size: .; cdr3_nt: TGTGCCAGCAGCCAAGAACGGGCAGGGTCCTCTAATTCACCCCTCCACTTT; cdr3_aa: CASSQERAGSSNSPLHF
j_call: TRBJ2-7; d_call: TRBD1; v_call: TRBV5-1; clone_size: .; cdr3_nt: TGCGCCAGCAGCATGGGGGACAGGGGGCCCTACGAGCAGTACTTC; cdr3_aa: CASSMGDRGPYEQYF
j_call: TRBJ1-5; d_call: .; v_call: TRBV18; clone_size: .; cdr3_nt: TGTGCCAGCTCACCCCCCGGGGGCAATCAGCCCCAGCATTTT; cdr3_aa: CASSPPGGNQPQHF
j_call: TRBJ1-1; d_call: .; v_call: TRBV4-3; clone_size: .; cdr3_nt: TGCGCCAGCAGCCAAGATCAGGGGCCGGACACTGAAGCTTTCTTT; cdr3_aa: CASSQDQGPDTEAFF
j_call: TRBJ2-1; d_call: .; v_call: TRBV3-1/TRBV3-2; clone_size: .; cdr3_nt: TGTGCCAGCAGCCTCGAGGCTTTGCGCCCTTACAATGAGCAGTTCTTC; cdr3_aa: CASSLEALRPYNEQFF
j_call: TRBJ1-3; d_call: .; v_call: TRBV5-1; clone_size: .; cdr3_nt: TGCGCCAGCAGCCTGGGAAGCGGTGGAAACACCATATATTTT; cdr3_aa: CASSLGSGGNTIYF
j_call: TRBJ2-1; d_call: TRBD2; v_call: TRBV29-1; clone_size: .; cdr3_nt: TGCAGCGTTGAGCCTAGCGGGGGTCACAGCTCCTACAATGAGCAGTTCTTC; cdr3_aa: CSVEPSGGHSSYNEQFF
j_call: TRBJ2-7; d_call: .; v_call: TRBV7-9; clone_size: .; cdr3_nt: TGTGCCAGCAGCCCTCCGGGGGTGGGGGGATTTTCCTACGAGCAGTACTTC; cdr3_aa: CASSPPGVGGFSYEQYF
j_call: TRBJ1-6; d_call: .; v_call: TRBV14; clone_size: .; cdr3_nt: TGTGCCAGCAGCCAAGGCCGAGGTTTCTCACCCCTCCACTTT; cdr3_aa: CASSQGRGFSPLHF
j_call: TRBJ1-1; d_call: TRBD1; v_call: TRBV5-1; clone_size: .; cdr3_nt: TGCGCCAGCAGCGCGGGGACAGTGAACACTGAAGCTTTCTTT; cdr3_aa: CASSAGTVNTEAFF
j_call: TRBJ2-2; d_call: .; v_call: TRBV28; clone_size: .; cdr3_nt: TGTGCCAGCAGTTTCCTCCATACGCCCGGTTTAAGGGGTAGCGGGGAGCTGTTTTTT; cdr3_aa: CASSFLHTPGLRGSGELFF
j_call: TRBJ1-1; d_call: .; v_call: TRBV30; clone_size: .; cdr3_nt: TGTGCCTGGAGCCATCAGGGGAACACTGAAGCTTTCTTT; cdr3_aa: CAWSHQGNTEAFF
j_call: TRBJ1-6; d_call: .; v_call: TRBV2; clone_size: few; cdr3_nt: TGTGCCAGCTGGCCTGCGGGATTGGATTCACCCCTCCACTTT; cdr3_aa: CASWPAGLDSPLHF
j_call: TRBJ1-3; d_call: TRBD1; v_call: TRBV4-3; clone_size: once; cdr3_nt: TGCGCCAGCAGCCAAGGGACAGGGGTCGGTGGAAACACCATATATTTT; cdr3_aa: CASSQGTGVGGNTIYF
j_call: TRBJ1-1; d_call: .; v_call: TRBV4-3; clone_size: .; cdr3_nt: TGCGCCAGCAGCCAAGATTGGAGGGGTCGTGAAGCTTTCTTT; cdr3_aa: CASSQDWRGREAFF
j_call: TRBJ1-5; d_call: TRBD1; v_call: TRBV19; clone_size: .; cdr3_nt: TGTGCCAGTAGTTTCGGGACAGCAAATCAGCCCCAGCATTTT; cdr3_aa: CASSFGTANQPQHF
j_call: TRBJ1-2; d_call: .; v_call: TRBV6-5; clone_size: .; cdr3_nt: TGTGCCAGATCCGACATGCTTGGCGGCTACACCTTC; cdr3_aa: CARSDMLGGYTF
j_call: TRBJ2-7; d_call: .; v_call: TRBV9; clone_size: once; cdr3_nt: TGTGCCAGCAGCCCCCGTCTCGGAGCTGCCTACGGTCTGTACTTC; cdr3_aa: CASSPRLGAAYGLYF
j_call: TRBJ2-1; d_call: TRBD1; v_call: TRBV5-1; clone_size: .; cdr3_nt: TGCGCCAGTAAGAACAAAATCTTAGGGGGCGATGAGCAGTTCTTC; cdr3_aa: CASKNKILGGDEQFF
j_call: TRBJ1-3; d_call: .; v_call: TRBV6-6; clone_size: .; cdr3_nt: TGTGCCAGCAGCACACAGGGCTCTGGAAACACCATATATTTT; cdr3_aa: CASSTQGSGNTIYF